This T cell receptor (beta chain) was retrieved from a study of T cells in localized non-small cell lung cancer (TCRdb year 2020). Describing the broader study: The study analyzed T cell repertoires of 236 early-stage NSCLC patients, comparing tumors and uninvolved tumor-adjacent lungs. NSCLC patients had a mean age of roughly 66 years, and 129 were male and about 98 female. All 240 or so NSCLC patients in the cohort were treatment-naive and had localized lung tumors that were resected.

At diagnosis, tumor, uninvolved tumor-adjacent lung and peripheral blood were collected and then preserved as a mix of FFPE and fresh-frozen material. For TCR repertoire profiling, blood samples were analyzed as peripheral blood mononuclear cells. TCR beta CDR3 regions were sequenced from DNA using the immunoSEQ Assay. In the authors' own workflow: To compute T cell density, TCR beta template counts were normalized to usable DNA, which was estimated by amplifying housekeeping genes. Richness was estimated using the preseqR package, with extrapolation to 400,000 templates for PBMC samples and to 120,000 templates for tissue samples. Clonality was taken to be one minus Pielou's evenness. Tissue-enriched TCRs were identified through differential abundance testing performed on productive amino-acid clonotypes, with a minimum total count of 5 and an alpha of 0.1. The Jaccard Index and the Morisita Overlap Index were used to quantify repertoire overlap between compartments. GLIPH grouped TCR beta CDR3s together with public tetramer-defined viral CDR3s, and a viral motif had to include at least three viral sequences and also show V-gene enrichment. TCRdb retrieved this table from immuneACCESS and kept in-frame rearrangements only. Not all clones are present; in checked studies, unresolved V genes account for under half, and no reason is known for the remainder. V and J calls and clone size are given by that table; D and trimming were obtained from the DNA. The sample table contains tens of thousands of clones; only one count was recorded for around 83% of them. The top ten clones comprise just under 20% of the sample.

In the germline V gene, CDR1 corresponds to SGDLS and CDR2 to YYNGEE. Inclusive of the bounding cysteine and phenylalanine, the CDR3 is 13 residues long. Only the CDR3 DNA is retained, 39 bases long and in frame from the first base. Clipping removes 7 bases from V and 5 bases from J, with 6 as the unmatched junction base count. On this clone itself: Its antigen remains unidentified. No much larger clonotype is one base removed from it; base qualities were not supplied.

Findings and caveats that apply to the study as a whole: Longer overall survival was associated with higher T cell density in blood, whereas shorter survival was associated with higher clonality in adjacent lung. Multi-region tumor sequencing was not performed, so intratumor heterogeneity could not be excluded. Since the design was exploratory, TCR variables were selected using unadjusted p-values with no false-discovery rate correction. The highest T cell clonality was observed in uninvolved tumor-adjacent lung, where clonality exceeded that of tumor, suggesting that antigenic responses were more focused in uninvolved tumor-adjacent lung. A median of roughly 56 of the top 100 tumor clones were detected in paired uninvolved adjacent lung, and around 30 of these tumor clones were also found among the top 100 clones of the paired uninvolved adjacent lung.

The TCR was taken from a female donor aged 60 or older with stage II squamous cell lung carcinoma. The sequenced sample was peripheral blood, obtained before any cancer treatment. The rearranged chain carries TRBV9 and TRBJ1-5; 7 central bases correspond to TRBD1. The CDR3 amino acid sequence is: CASGGQEDQPQHF. The DNA sequence is given as TGTGCCAGCGGCGGACAGGAGGATCAGCCCCAGCATTTT.